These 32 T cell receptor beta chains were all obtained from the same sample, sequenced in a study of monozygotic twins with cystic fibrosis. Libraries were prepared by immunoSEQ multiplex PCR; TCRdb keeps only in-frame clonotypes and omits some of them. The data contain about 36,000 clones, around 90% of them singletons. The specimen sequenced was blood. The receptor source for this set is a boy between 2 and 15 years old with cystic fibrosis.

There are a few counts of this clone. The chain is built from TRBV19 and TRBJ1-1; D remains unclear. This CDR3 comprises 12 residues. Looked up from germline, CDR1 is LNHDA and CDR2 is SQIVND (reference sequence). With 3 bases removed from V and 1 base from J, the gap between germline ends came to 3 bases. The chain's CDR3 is CASSMGNTEAFF. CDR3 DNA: TGTGCCAGTAGTATGGGGAACACTGAAGCTTTCTTT.

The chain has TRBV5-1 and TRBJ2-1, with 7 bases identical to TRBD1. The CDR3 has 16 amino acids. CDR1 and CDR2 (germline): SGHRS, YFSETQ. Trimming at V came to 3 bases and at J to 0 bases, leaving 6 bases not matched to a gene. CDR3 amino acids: CASSYPGQSSYNEQFF. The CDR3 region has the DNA TGCGCCAGCAGCTACCCGGGACAGAGCTCCTACAATGAGCAGTTCTTC.

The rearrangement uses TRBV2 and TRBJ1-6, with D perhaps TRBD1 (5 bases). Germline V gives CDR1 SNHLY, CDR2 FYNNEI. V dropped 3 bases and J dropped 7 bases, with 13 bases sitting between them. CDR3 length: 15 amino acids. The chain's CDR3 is CASSEVGQPNSPLHF. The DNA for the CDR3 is TGTGCCAGCAGTGAGGTGGGGCAGCCCAATTCACCCCTCCACTTT.

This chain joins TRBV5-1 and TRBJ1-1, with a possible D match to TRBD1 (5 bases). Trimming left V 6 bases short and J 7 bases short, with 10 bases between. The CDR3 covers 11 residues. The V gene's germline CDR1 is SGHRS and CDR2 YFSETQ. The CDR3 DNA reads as TGCGCCAGCACTGGGGGTTATGAAGCTTTCTTT. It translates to CASTGGYEAFF.

The CDR3 nucleotides read TGTGCCACCTTGGACAGGGGGGATTCGGAGACCCAGTACTTC. It translates to CATLDRGDSETQYF. The V call is TRBV19, the J call TRBJ2-5, with 10 bases fitting TRBD1. CDR3 length equals 14 residues. Trimming took 10 bases from V and 5 from J; bases not matched to a gene: 10. Germline lookup yields CDR1 LNHDA and CDR2 SQIVND (reference sequence).

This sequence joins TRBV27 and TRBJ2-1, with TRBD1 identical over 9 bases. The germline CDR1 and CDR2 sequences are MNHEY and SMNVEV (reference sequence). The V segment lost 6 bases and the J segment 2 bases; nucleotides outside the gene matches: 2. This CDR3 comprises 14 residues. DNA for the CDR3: TGTGCCAGCAGGACAGGGGGTACCTACAATGAGCAGTTCTTC. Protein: CASRTGGTYNEQFF.

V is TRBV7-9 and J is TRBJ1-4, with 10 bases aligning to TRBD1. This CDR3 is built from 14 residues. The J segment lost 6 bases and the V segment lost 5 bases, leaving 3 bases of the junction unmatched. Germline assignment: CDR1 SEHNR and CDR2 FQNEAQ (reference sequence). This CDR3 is CASSPGQGDEKLFF. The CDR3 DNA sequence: TGTGCCAGCAGCCCTGGACAGGGGGATGAAAAACTGTTTTTT. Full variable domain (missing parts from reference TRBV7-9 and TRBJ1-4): DTGVSQNPRHKITKRGQNVTFRCDPISEHNRLYWYRQTLGQGPEFLTYFQNEAQLEKSRLLSDRFSAERPKGSFSTLEIQRTEQGDSAMYLCASSPGQGDEKLFFGSGTQLSVL.

In DNA form, the CDR3 reads TGTGCCAGCACCTCTGCACCGGAGAACACTGAAGCTTTCTTT. Amino acids: CASTSAPENTEAFF. This chain joins TRBV5-4 and TRBJ1-1, with D hard to call. Trimming took 6 bases from V and 1 from J, leaving 13 bases between them. This CDR3 comprises 14 residues. Germline V CDR1 and CDR2: SGHNT, YYREEE (reference sequence).

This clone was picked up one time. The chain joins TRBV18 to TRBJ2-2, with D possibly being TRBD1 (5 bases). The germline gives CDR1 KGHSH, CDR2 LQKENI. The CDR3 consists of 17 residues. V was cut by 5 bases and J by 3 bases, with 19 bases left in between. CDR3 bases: TGTGCCAGCTCAAATCCGGACATCCTCCCGGACACCGGGGAGCTGTTTTTT. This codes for CASSNPDILPDTGELFF.

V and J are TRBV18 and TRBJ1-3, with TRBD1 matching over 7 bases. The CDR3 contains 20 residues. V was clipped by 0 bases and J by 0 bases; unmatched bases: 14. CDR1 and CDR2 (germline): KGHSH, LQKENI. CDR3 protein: CASSPPVMGTVTSSGNTIYF. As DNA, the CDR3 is TGTGCCAGCTCACCACCCGTCATGGGGACAGTAACCTCCTCTGGAAACACCATATATTTT.

CDR3: CASSLVDRGSHEQYF. In DNA form, the CDR3 reads TGTGCCAGCAGCTTAGTGGACCGGGGTAGCCACGAGCAGTACTTC. V gene TRBV13 combines with J gene TRBJ2-7, with D tentatively TRBD2 (5 bases). Germline lookup yields CDR1 PRHDT and CDR2 FYEKMQ (reference sequence). The CDR3 extends over 15 amino acids. V lost 1 base and J 5 bases, leaving 15 bases between the germline ends. The full variable domain, completed using reference TRBV13 and TRBJ2-7, is AAGVIQSPRHLIKEKRETATLKCYPIPRHDTVYWYQQGPGQDPQFLISFYEKMQSDKGSIPDRFSAQQFSDYHSELNMSSLELGDSALYFCASSLVDRGSHEQYFGPGTRLTVT.

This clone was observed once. The CDR3: CAISDLGPTAFF. The DNA of the CDR3 is TGTGCCATCAGTGACCTTGGTCCGACGGCTTTCTTT. This chain uses TRBV10-3 with TRBJ1-1; unclear D gene. CDR1 and CDR2 (germline): ENHRY, SYGVKD. The CDR3 loop spans 12 amino acids. With 3 bases removed from V and 11 bases from J, the gap between germline ends came to 13 bases.

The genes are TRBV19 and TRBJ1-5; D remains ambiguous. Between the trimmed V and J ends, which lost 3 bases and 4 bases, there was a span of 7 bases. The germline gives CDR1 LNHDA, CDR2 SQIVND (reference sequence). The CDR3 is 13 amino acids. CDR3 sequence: CASSIGPNQPQHF. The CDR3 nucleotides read TGTGCCAGTAGTATTGGACCAAATCAGCCCCAGCATTTT.

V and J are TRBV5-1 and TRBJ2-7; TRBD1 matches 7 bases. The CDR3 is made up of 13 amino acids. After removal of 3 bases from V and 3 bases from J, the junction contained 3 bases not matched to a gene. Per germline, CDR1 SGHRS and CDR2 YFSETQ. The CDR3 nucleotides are TGCGCCAGCAGCTCAGACAGGGTCTACGAGCAGTACTTC. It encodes CASSSDRVYEQYF. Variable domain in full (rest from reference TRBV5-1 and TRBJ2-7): KAGVTQTPRYLIKTRGQQVTLSCSPISGHRSVSWYQQTPGQGLQFLFEYFSETQRNKGNFPGRFSGRQFSNSRSEMNVSTLELGDSALYLCASSSDRVYEQYFGPGTRLTVT.

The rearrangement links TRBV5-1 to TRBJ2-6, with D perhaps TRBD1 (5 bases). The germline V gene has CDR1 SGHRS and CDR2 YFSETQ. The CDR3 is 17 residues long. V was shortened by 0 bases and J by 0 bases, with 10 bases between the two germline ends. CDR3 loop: CASSLAQAGSGANVLTF. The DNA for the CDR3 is TGCGCCAGCAGCTTGGCACAGGCCGGCTCTGGGGCCAACGTCCTGACTTTC.

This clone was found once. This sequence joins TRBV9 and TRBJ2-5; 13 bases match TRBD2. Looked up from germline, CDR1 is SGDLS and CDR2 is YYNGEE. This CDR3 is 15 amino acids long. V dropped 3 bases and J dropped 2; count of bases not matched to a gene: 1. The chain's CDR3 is CASSAGLAGQETQYF. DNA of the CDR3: TGTGCCAGCAGCGCGGGACTAGCGGGGCAAGAGACCCAGTACTTC.

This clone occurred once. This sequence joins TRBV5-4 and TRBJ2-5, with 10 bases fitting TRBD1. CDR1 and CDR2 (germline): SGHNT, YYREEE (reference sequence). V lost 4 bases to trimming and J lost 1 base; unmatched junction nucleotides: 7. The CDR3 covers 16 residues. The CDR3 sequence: CASSDRQGAPQETQYF. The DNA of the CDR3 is TGTGCCAGCAGCGACCGACAGGGGGCCCCCCAAGAGACCCAGTACTTC.

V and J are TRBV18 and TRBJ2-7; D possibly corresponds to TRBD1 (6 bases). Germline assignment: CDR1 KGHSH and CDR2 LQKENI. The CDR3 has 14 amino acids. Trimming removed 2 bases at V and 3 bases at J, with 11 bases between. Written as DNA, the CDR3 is TGTGCCAGCTCACCAAACGACAGGCTCTACGAGCAGTACTTC. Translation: CASSPNDRLYEQYF.

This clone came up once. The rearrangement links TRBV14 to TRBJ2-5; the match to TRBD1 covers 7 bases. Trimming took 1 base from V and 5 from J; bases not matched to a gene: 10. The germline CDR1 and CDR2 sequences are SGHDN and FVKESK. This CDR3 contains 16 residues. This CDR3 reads CASSQVARGTVETQYF. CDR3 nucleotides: TGTGCCAGCAGCCAAGTTGCTCGAGGGACAGTCGAGACCCAGTACTTC.

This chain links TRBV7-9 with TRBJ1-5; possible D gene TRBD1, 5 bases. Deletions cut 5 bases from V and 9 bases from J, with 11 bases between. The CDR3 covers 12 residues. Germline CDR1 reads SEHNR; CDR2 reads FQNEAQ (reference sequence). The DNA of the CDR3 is TGTGCCAGCAGCCCCCTGGGGGGGCCCCAGCATTTT. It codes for CASSPLGGPQHF. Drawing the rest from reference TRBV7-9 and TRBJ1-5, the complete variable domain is DTGVSQNPRHKITKRGQNVTFRCDPISEHNRLYWYRQTLGQGPEFLTYFQNEAQLEKSRLLSDRFSAERPKGSFSTLEIQRTEQGDSAMYLCASSPLGGPQHFGDGTRLSIL.

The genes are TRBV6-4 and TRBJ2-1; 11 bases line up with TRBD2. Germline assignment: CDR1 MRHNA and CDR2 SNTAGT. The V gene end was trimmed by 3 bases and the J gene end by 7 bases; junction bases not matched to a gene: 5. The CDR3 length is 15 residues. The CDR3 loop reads CASSEVAGGTNEQFF. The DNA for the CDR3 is TGTGCCAGCAGTGAAGTAGCGGGGGGGACAAATGAGCAGTTCTTC.

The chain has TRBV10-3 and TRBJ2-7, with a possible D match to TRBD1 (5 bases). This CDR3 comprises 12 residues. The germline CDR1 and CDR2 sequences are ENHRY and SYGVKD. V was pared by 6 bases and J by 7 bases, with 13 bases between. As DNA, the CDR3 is TGTGCCATCAGGGACAACTCAGGTGAGCAGTACTTC. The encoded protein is CAIRDNSGEQYF.

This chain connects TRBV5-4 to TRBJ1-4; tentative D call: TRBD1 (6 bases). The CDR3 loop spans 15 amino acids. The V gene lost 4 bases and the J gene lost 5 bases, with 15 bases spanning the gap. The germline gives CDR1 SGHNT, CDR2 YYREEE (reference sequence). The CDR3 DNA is TGTGCCAGCAGCAGTGCCACAGGGAGCAATGAAAAACTGTTTTTT. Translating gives CASSSATGSNEKLFF.

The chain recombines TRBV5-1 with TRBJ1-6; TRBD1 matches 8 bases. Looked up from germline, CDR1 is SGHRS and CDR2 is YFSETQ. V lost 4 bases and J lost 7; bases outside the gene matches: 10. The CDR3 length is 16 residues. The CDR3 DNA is TGCGCCAGCAGCGAGGACAGGGAATGGTACAATTCACCCCTCCACTTT. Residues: CASSEDREWYNSPLHF.

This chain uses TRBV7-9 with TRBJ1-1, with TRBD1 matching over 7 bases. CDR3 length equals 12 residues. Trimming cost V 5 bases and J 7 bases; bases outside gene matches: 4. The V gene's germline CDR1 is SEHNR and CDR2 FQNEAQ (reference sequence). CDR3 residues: CASSATGVEAFF. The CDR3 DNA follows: TGTGCCAGCAGCGCAACAGGGGTTGAAGCTTTCTTT.

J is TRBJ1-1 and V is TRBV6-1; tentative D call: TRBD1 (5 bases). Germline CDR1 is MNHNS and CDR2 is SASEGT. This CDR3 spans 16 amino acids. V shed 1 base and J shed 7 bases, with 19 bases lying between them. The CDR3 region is CASSEGGGTHTHEAFF. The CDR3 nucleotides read TGTGCCAGCAGTGAAGGCGGCGGGACCCACACTCATGAAGCTTTCTTT.

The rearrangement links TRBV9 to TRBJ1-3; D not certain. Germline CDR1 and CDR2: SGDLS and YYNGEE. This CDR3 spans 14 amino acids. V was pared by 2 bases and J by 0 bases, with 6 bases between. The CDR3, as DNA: TGTGCCAGCAGCGTCACAACCTCTGGAAACACCATATATTTT. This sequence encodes CASSVTTSGNTIYF.

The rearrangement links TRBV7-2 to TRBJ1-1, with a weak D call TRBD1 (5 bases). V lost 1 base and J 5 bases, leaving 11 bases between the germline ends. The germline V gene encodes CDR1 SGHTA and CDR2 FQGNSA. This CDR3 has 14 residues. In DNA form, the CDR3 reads TGTGCCAGCAGCTTAGTGGGGGAAGGTACTGAAGCTTTCTTT. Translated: CASSLVGEGTEAFF.

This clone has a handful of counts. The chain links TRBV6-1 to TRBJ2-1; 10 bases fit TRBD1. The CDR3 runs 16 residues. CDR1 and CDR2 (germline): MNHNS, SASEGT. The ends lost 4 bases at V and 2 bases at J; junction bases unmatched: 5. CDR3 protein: CASSVAGTGAYNEQFF. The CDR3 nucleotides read TGTGCCAGCAGTGTCGCAGGGACAGGGGCCTACAATGAGCAGTTCTTC.

CDR3 nucleotides: TGTGCCAGCGCTGGAGGGGGTCCACAAGAGACCCAGTACTTC. Protein sequence: CASAGGGPQETQYF. This chain uses TRBV2 with TRBJ2-5; D possibly uses TRBD1 or TRBD2 (6 bases each). The germline V and J ends were trimmed by 8 bases and 2 bases, with 15 bases remaining between them. Germline CDR1 and CDR2: SNHLY and FYNNEI. The CDR3 runs to 14 residues.

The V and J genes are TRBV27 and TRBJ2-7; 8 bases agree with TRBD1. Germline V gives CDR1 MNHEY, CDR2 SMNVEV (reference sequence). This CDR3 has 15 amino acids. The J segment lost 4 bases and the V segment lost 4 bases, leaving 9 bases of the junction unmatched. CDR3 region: CASSSGGAGLYEQYF. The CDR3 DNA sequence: TGTGCCAGCAGTTCAGGGGGCGCTGGGCTTTACGAGCAGTACTTC.

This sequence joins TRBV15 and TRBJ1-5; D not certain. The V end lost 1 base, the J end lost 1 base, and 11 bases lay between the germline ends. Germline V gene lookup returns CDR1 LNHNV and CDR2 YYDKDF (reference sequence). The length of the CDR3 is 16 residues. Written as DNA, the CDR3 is TGTGCCACCAGCAGAGTTAGGAAGGGCAGCAATCAGCCCCAGCATTTT. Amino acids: CATSRVRKGSNQPQHF.